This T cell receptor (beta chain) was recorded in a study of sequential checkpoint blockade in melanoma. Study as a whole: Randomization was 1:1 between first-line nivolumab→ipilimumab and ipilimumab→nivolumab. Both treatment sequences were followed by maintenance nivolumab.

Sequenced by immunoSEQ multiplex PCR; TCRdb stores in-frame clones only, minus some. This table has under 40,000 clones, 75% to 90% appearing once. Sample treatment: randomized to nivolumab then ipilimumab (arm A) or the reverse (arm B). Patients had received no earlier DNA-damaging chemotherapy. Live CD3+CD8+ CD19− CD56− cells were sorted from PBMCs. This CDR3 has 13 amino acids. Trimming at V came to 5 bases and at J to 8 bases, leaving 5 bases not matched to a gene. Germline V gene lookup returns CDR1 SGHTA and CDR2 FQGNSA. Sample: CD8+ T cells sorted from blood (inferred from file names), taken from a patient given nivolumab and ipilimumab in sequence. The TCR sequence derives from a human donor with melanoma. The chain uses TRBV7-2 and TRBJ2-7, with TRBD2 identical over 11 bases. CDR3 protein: CASSPGLAGKQYF. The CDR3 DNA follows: TGTGCCAGCAGCCCAGGACTAGCGGGTAAGCAGTACTTC.